Shown below are 13 T cell receptor beta chains from a single sample sequenced in a study of cytomegalovirus exposure and HLA in healthy donors. The PCR had 60 Vbeta and 13 Jbeta primers. Generated by immunoSEQ multiplex PCR, the TCRdb table keeps only in-frame clones and is missing some. The data show 200,000 to 250,000 clones, approximately 68% seen once. Sample: PBMCs. The receptor source for this set is a woman in her thirties in good health and CMV-seronegative.

This clone was picked up one time. V is TRBV7-8 and J is TRBJ2-2; 7 positions agree with TRBD2. V lost 5 bases and J lost 5; bases outside the gene matches: 11. Germline CDR1 SGHVS, CDR2 FQNEAQ. The CDR3 extends over 16 amino acids. CDR3 sequence reads: CASSTGLGDWTGELFF. DNA for the CDR3: TGTGCCAGCAGCACCGGACTAGGTGATTGGACCGGGGAGCTGTTTTTT.

The V and J genes are TRBV6-5 and TRBJ1-2; D is ambiguous. Between the trimmed V and J ends, which lost 6 bases and 4 bases, there was a span of 12 bases. CDR1 and CDR2 from the germline V gene are MNHEY and SVGAGI. CDR3 length: 13 amino acids. The CDR3 region has the DNA TGTGCCAGCAGCAGAAGCGATGGCTATGGCTACACCTTC. This sequence encodes CASSRSDGYGYTF.

The gene calls are TRBV7-8 and TRBJ2-4; D is perhaps TRBD2 (6 bases). With 5 bases removed from V and 0 bases from J, the gap between germline ends came to 14 bases. This CDR3 region has 16 residues. Germline CDR1 reads SGHVS; CDR2 reads FQNEAQ. The CDR3 DNA follows: TGTGCCAGCAGCCCAGGGACGGGGGTAGCCAAAAACATTCAGTACTTC. This sequence encodes CASSPGTGVAKNIQYF.

This clone was detected once. The rearrangement links TRBV29-1 to TRBJ1-5; no clear D. V gave up 7 bases and J gave up 2 bases, with 15 bases separating them. The length of the CDR3 is 14 residues. Germline CDR1 SQVTM, CDR2 ANQGSEA. CDR3 bases: TGCAGCGCCCCGACCGGGGATGGCAATCAGCCCCAGCATTTT. Protein sequence: CSAPTGDGNQPQHF.

This chain uses TRBV5-1 with TRBJ1-4, with 8 bases aligning to TRBD1. The CDR3 is 15 amino acids. Trimming removed 4 bases from V and 7 bases from J; junction bases left unmatched: 9. Looked up from germline, CDR1 is SGHRS and CDR2 is YFSETQ. The DNA for the CDR3 is TGCGCCAGCAGCGAGTATACAGGGGGAGGTGAAAAACTGTTTTTT. Amino acids: CASSEYTGGGEKLFF.

This clone was detected only once. The V and J genes are TRBV14 and TRBJ1-2, with no clear D. Germline values: CDR1 SGHDN, CDR2 FVKESK. The germline V and J ends were trimmed by 2 bases and 5 bases, with 9 bases remaining between them. CDR3 length: 13 residues. CDR3 sequence (DNA): TGTGCCAGCAGCCAATCTAGTAGTTATGGCTACACCTTC. It codes for CASSQSSSYGYTF.

This clone was counted once. The rearrangement joins TRBV6-1 to TRBJ2-2; TRBD1 aligns across 7 bases. There are 14 residues in the CDR3. CDR1 MNHNS and CDR2 SASEGT come from the germline V gene. With 5 bases clipped from V and 4 bases from J, the junction kept 4 bases outside the gene matches. The DNA for the CDR3 is TGTGCCAGCAGTACAGGGGTAGGCACCGGGGAGCTGTTTTTT. Its translation is CASSTGVGTGELFF.

J is TRBJ1-2 and V is TRBV6-1; 8 bases fit TRBD1. Germline V gives CDR1 MNHNS, CDR2 SASEGT. The V gene end was trimmed by 6 bases and the J gene end by 8 bases; junction bases not matched to a gene: 11. The CDR3 length is 14 residues. CDR3 nucleotide sequence: TGTGCCAGCAGCCTCGACAGGGGCGGGGTCGGCTACACCTTC. It translates to CASSLDRGGVGYTF.

The chain uses TRBV19 and TRBJ2-3, with D perhaps matching TRBD2 (6 bases). The ends were cut back, 2 bases at V and 0 bases at J, with 12 bases in the middle. This CDR3 has 16 residues. The germline V gene encodes CDR1 LNHDA and CDR2 SQIVND (reference sequence). Here the CDR3 reads CASSILPSASTDTQYF. CDR3 bases: TGTGCCAGTAGTATACTCCCTAGCGCTAGCACAGATACGCAGTATTTT. The complete variable domain, with remaining parts taken from reference TRBV19 and TRBJ2-3, reads DGGITQSPKYLFRKEGQNVTLSCEQNLNHDAMYWYRQDPGQGLRLIYYSQIVNDFQKGDIAEGYSVSREKKESFPLTVTSAQKNPTAFYLCASSILPSASTDTQYFGPGTRLTVL.

This chain connects TRBV28 to TRBJ2-1, with 7 bases that match TRBD1. The ends lost 3 bases at V and 0 bases at J; junction bases unmatched: 2. The CDR3 covers 15 residues. Germline loops: CDR1 MDHEN, CDR2 SYDVKM. The CDR3 protein is CASSFDRDSYNEQFF. The CDR3 DNA follows: TGTGCCAGCAGTTTCGACAGGGACTCCTACAATGAGCAGTTCTTC. Together with reference TRBV28 and TRBJ2-1, the CDR3 gives the full variable domain: DVKVTQSSRYLVKRTGEKVFLECVQDMDHENMFWYRQDPGLGLRLIYFSYDVKMKEKGDIPEGYSVSREKKERFSLILESASTNQTSMYLCASSFDRDSYNEQFFGPGTRLTVL.

The chain carries TRBV19 and TRBJ2-1; D remains unclear. The germline V gene encodes CDR1 LNHDA and CDR2 SQIVND (reference sequence). This CDR3 contains 13 residues. Deletions cut 3 bases from V and 5 bases from J, with 8 bases between. In DNA form, the CDR3 reads TGTGCCAGTAGTATGGTTAGAAACAATGAGCAGTTCTTC. It encodes CASSMVRNNEQFF.

V and J are TRBV5-1 and TRBJ2-2; D might be TRBD2 (6 bases). CDR1 is SGHRS, CDR2 YFSETQ, per germline. Trimming stripped 0 bases from V and 4 bases from J, with 16 bases between. The CDR3 is 17 residues long. This chain's CDR3 is CASSLGGELSSTGELFF. CDR3 DNA sequence: TGCGCCAGCAGCTTGGGGGGGGAATTATCGAGCACCGGGGAGCTGTTTTTT.

The chain has TRBV11-2 and TRBJ1-2, with D tentatively TRBD1 (5 bases). V shed 7 bases and J shed 8 bases, with 20 bases lying between them. This CDR3 spans 14 amino acids. Germline-derived CDR1 and CDR2 are SGHAT and FQNNGV. The CDR3 region is CASTKNPRVGGYTF. In nucleotides, the CDR3 is TGTGCCAGCACCAAGAACCCCAGGGTGGGCGGCTACACCTTC.